Given below is one TCR beta chain in context. It was during active infection that Seattle patients were enrolled and then longitudinally followed. This record belongs to a study of blood T cell repertoires in COVID-19. The CDR3 is 16 residues long. V lost 4 bases and J lost 0, with 15 bases in between. Germline-derived CDR1 and CDR2 are LNHDA and SQIVND (reference sequence). Data came from immunoSEQ multiplex PCR; TCRdb stores just in-frame clones and leaves some out. The data show some 270,000 clones, 70% to 90% seen once. The sequenced sample consisted of peripheral blood. This sequence originates from a human donor with COVID-19, enrolled during active disease. The donor label of this sample is uncertain. The rearrangement links TRBV19 to TRBJ1-1; a weak D match, TRBD1 (6 bases). The CDR3 loop reads CASSRSGVGMNTEAFF. CDR3 nucleotides: TGTGCCAGTAGTAGGTCAGGGGTAGGAATGAACACTGAAGCTTTCTTT.